What follows are 23 T cell receptor beta chains derived from one specimen sequenced in a study of response to subunit inactivated influenza vaccine. Each CDR3 protein gets one entry after TCRdb re-called the RT-PCR reads with MiXCR. The sample has some 850,000 distinct CDR3 sequences, around 20% seen once; the top ten hold around 9.9%. The sequenced sample was PBMCs from blood, obtained 4 to 6 days after vaccination. The receptor set was obtained from a man aged 45-65 years who received an inactivated influenza vaccine.

The chain carries TRBV20-1 and TRBJ1-5; D gene unclear. V gave up 6 bases and J gave up 0 bases, with 21 bases separating them. This CDR3 contains 17 residues. Germline assignment: CDR1 DFQATT and CDR2 SNEGSKA (reference sequence). The CDR3: CSAPTAGGTRSNQPQHF. The CDR3 DNA reads as TGCAGTGCCCCGACTGCGGGCGGAACTCGTAGCAATCAGCCCCAGCATTTT.

The table lists this clonotype with a few counts. The chain combines TRBV6-2 or TRBV6-3 with TRBJ2-1; 10 nucleotides line up with TRBD1. Germline V CDR1 and CDR2: MNHEY, SVGEGT. The CDR3 length is 16 residues. V was pared by 6 bases and J by 3 bases, with 8 bases of the junction left unmatched. The CDR3 loop is CASRQLTGGYYNEQFF. The DNA for the CDR3 is TGTGCCAGCAGGCAATTGACAGGGGGCTACTACAATGAGCAGTTCTTC.

The chain couples TRBV5-1 to TRBJ2-7, with D possibly matching TRBD2 (6 bases). The germline gives CDR1 SGHRS, CDR2 YFSETQ. The CDR3 runs 15 residues. Trimming took off 4 bases at V and 1 base at J, with 15 bases between the two ends. The CDR3 DNA is TGCGCCAGCAGCCAGCAGGGAGGCAGTTCCTACGAGCAGTACTTC. Amino acids: CASSQQGGSSYEQYF.

This clonotype was seen a few times. The rearrangement joins TRBV24-1 to TRBJ2-7; 7 bases line up with TRBD1. Per germline, CDR1 KGHDR and CDR2 SFDVKD. The CDR3 has 13 amino acids. Unmatched junction bases numbered 1, after V lost 3 bases and J lost 3 bases. The CDR3 DNA sequence: TGTGCCACCAGTGATGGGGACAGCTACGAGCAGTACTTC. Protein product: CATSDGDSYEQYF.

Only a few counts were recorded for this clonotype. The chain uses TRBV15 and TRBJ2-1; TRBD2 matches 9 bases. The CDR3 totals 18 residues. Germline loops: CDR1 LNHNV, CDR2 YYDKDF (reference sequence). V trimming: 1 base; J trimming: 7 bases; junction bases outside the gene matches: 14. The CDR3: CATSRARQLLAGKNEQFF. The CDR3 DNA reads as TGTGCCACCAGCAGAGCCCGACAACTCCTAGCGGGGAAAAATGAGCAGTTCTTC.

The table lists this clonotype with a few counts. V and J are TRBV5-1 and TRBJ2-2, with 9 bases matching TRBD1. This CDR3 has 15 amino acids. With V trimmed by 3 bases and J by 7 bases, 7 bases remained unmatched. Germline V CDR1 and CDR2: SGHRS, YFSETQ. CDR3 DNA sequence: TGCGCCAGCAGCTCAGGACAGGGGAACCTCGGGGAGCTGTTTTTT. As protein: CASSSGQGNLGELFF.

This chain uses TRBV7-2 with TRBJ2-7, with D hard to call. Germline CDR1 is SGHTA and CDR2 is FQGNSA. The CDR3 loop spans 13 amino acids. V lost 5 bases to trimming and J lost 3 bases, with 11 bases between them. CDR3 DNA sequence: TGTGCCAGCAGCCATGACGCCAACTACGAGCAGTACTTC. Protein product: CASSHDANYEQYF.

The chain is built from TRBV7-2 and TRBJ1-6; D is uncertain. Germline-derived CDR1 and CDR2 are SGHTA and FQGNSA. Trimming cost V 3 bases and J 10 bases, with 10 bases left between them. This CDR3 spans 13 amino acids. Written as DNA, the CDR3 is TGTGCCAGCAGCTTGCTTACCCAATCACCCCTCCACTTT. Residues: CASSLLTQSPLHF.

This clonotype was observed a handful of times. This chain uses TRBV6-1 with TRBJ2-7; D gene ambiguous. Germline V lookup: CDR1 MNHNS, CDR2 SASEGT. V was cut by 6 bases and J by 6 bases, with 18 bases left in between. There are 14 residues in the CDR3. The CDR3 nucleotides are TGTGCCAGCAGCGGCGATTGGGGTACGGGCGAGCAGTACTTC. Its protein product is CASSGDWGTGEQYF.

The chain couples TRBV7-9 to TRBJ1-6; D unresolved. Trimming took off 4 bases at V and 2 bases at J, with 9 bases between the two ends. This CDR3 is 15 amino acids long. Germline assignment: CDR1 SEHNR and CDR2 FQNEAQ (reference sequence). In DNA form, the CDR3 reads TGTGCCAGCAGCTCCCCGGACGCCTATAATTCACCCCTCCACTTT. It codes for CASSSPDAYNSPLHF.

The V call is TRBV20-1, the J call TRBJ1-5, with D unclear. Trimming stripped 0 bases from V and 7 bases from J, with 10 bases between. Germline CDR1 reads DFQATT; CDR2 reads SNEGSKA (reference sequence). The CDR3 totals 13 residues. CDR3 region: CSAREPLGQPQHF. CDR3 nucleotides: TGCAGTGCTAGAGAACCTTTGGGGCAGCCCCAGCATTTT.

This clonotype was detected ten times or more. This chain joins TRBV29-1 and TRBJ2-1; tentative D call: TRBD2 (6 bases). The CDR3 spans 14 residues. Germline CDR1 is SQVTM and CDR2 is ANQGSEA. V was shortened by 3 bases and J by 3 bases, with 12 bases between the two germline ends. CDR3 residues: CSVDLGGYYNEQFF. The CDR3 bases are TGCAGCGTTGACCTGGGGGGATACTACAATGAGCAGTTCTTC.

There are many counts of this clonotype. V usage is TRBV20-1 and J usage is TRBJ2-3; TRBD2 matches at 7 bases. Trimming took 6 bases from V and 1 from J; bases not matched to a gene: 7. This CDR3 contains 14 residues. The V gene's germline CDR1 is DFQATT and CDR2 SNEGSKA (reference sequence). The CDR3 nucleotides are TGCAGTGCGCGAGCGCTAGCGGGCACAGATACGCAGTATTTT. Its protein product is CSARALAGTDTQYF.

This clonotype was counted at least ten times. The chain combines TRBV12-3 or TRBV12-4 with TRBJ2-7, with a tentative D call TRBD1 (5 bases). There are 12 residues in the CDR3. The ends were cut back, 3 bases at V and 3 bases at J, with 6 bases in the middle. CDR3 in amino acids: CASSFRVYEQYF. The DNA for the CDR3 is TGTGCCAGCAGTTTCAGGGTCTACGAGCAGTACTTC.

This rearrangement joins TRBV6-5 to TRBJ2-1; 7 nucleotides agree with TRBD1. V was pared by 0 bases and J by 8 bases, with 7 bases of the junction left unmatched. This CDR3 has 15 amino acids. CDR1 is MNHEY and CDR2 is SVGAGI in the germline V gene. This chain's CDR3 is CASSYSRQGGDEQFF. CDR3 bases: TGTGCCAGCAGTTACTCCCGACAGGGTGGCGATGAGCAGTTCTTC.

This clonotype was observed a few times. This chain joins TRBV6-2 or TRBV6-3 and TRBJ2-4, with TRBD1 identical over 10 bases. In germline, CDR1 is MNHEY, CDR2 SVGEGT. Germline trimming cut 3 bases from V and 5 bases from J; bases unmatched to any gene: 4. This CDR3 comprises 15 residues. DNA of the CDR3: TGTGCCAGCAGTTATTCCGGGACAGGGGAAAACATTCAGTACTTC. This translates into CASSYSGTGENIQYF.

Only a few counts were recorded for this clonotype. V is TRBV6-5 and J is TRBJ2-7; D is perhaps TRBD2 (6 bases). Germline values: CDR1 MNHEY, CDR2 SVGAGI. This CDR3 is 14 amino acids long. Trimming removed 0 bases from V and 3 bases from J, with 9 bases in between. Here the CDR3 reads CASSYSPGVYEQYF. Here the CDR3 DNA reads TGTGCCAGCAGTTACTCGCCGGGGGTCTACGAGCAGTACTTC.

This clonotype came up a few times. The J gene is TRBJ1-5, the V gene TRBV6-1; TRBD1 aligns across 7 bases. J lost 5 bases, V lost 7 bases, and 5 bases had no gene match. Germline V lookup: CDR1 MNHNS, CDR2 SASEGT. There are 13 residues in the CDR3. CDR3 coding DNA: TGTGCCAGCACAGGGGGAGAGCATCAGCCCCAGCATTTT. As protein: CASTGGEHQPQHF.

V is TRBV18 and J is TRBJ2-1; D might be TRBD1 (5 bases). The CDR3 has 16 amino acids. Trimming pared 1 base from V and 4 bases from J, leaving 14 bases between. The germline gives CDR1 KGHSH, CDR2 LQKENI. The CDR3 reads CASSPRSQGHYNEQFF. The CDR3 bases are TGTGCCAGCTCACCACGATCCCAGGGCCATTACAATGAGCAGTTCTTC.

The genes are TRBV4-3 and TRBJ2-2; D is undetermined. The CDR3 runs 15 residues. V was pared by 1 base and J by 1 base, with 7 bases between. Germline V CDR1 and CDR2: LGHNA, YSLEER. CDR3 in DNA: TGCGCCAGCAGCCAAGGTCTCCAGAACACCGGGGAGCTGTTTTTT. Translation gives CASSQGLQNTGELFF.

As concerns this clonotype: A read error is possible here, since a much larger clone lies one base away. The J gene is TRBJ2-2, the V gene TRBV4-3, with 9 nucleotides matching TRBD1. The CDR3 covers 16 residues. CDR1 is LGHNA and CDR2 is YSLEER in the germline V gene. The CDR3 here is CASSQDRDRVSGQLFF. The CDR3 DNA is TGCGCCAGCAGCCAGGACCGGGACAGGGTTTCCGGGCAGCTGTTTTTT.

V gene TRBV20-1 combines with J gene TRBJ1-1, with a tentative D call TRBD1 (5 bases). Per germline, CDR1 DFQATT and CDR2 SNEGSKA (reference sequence). The CDR3 has 10 amino acids. Trimming stripped 7 bases from V and 5 bases from J, with 8 bases between. CDR3 in DNA: TGCAGTGGGGGGTCAACTGAAGCTTTCTTT. Its translation is CSGGSTEAFF.

The rearrangement links TRBV13 to TRBJ2-5; 7 bases are a match to TRBD1. Germline loops: CDR1 PRHDT, CDR2 FYEKMQ (reference sequence). Trimming removed 4 bases from V and 0 bases from J; junction bases left unmatched: 2. The CDR3 is made up of 14 amino acids. CDR3 coding DNA: TGTGCCAGCAGCTATGGACAGGACCAAGAGACCCAGTACTTC. This codes for CASSYGQDQETQYF.